Each of the 16 T cell receptor beta chains below was sequenced from the same sample in a study of beta chain features in type 1 diabetes. Reverse transcription of all isolated RNA meant that expressed TCRB transcripts were sequenced. Data came from immunoSEQ multiplex PCR; TCRdb stores just in-frame clones and leaves some out. The data contain nearly 350,000 clones, less than 10% of them singletons. The sequenced material came from central memory CD4+ T cells from blood. The receptors were sampled from a woman aged 18-30 years in good health.

This clone was seen only a few times. The chain couples TRBV7-8 to TRBJ2-3; 10 nucleotides match TRBD2. Germline V gene data show CDR1 as SGHVS and CDR2 as FQNEAQ. Trimming cost V 5 bases and J 3 bases; bases outside gene matches: 14. The CDR3 sequence is 18 residues long. The CDR3 DNA reads TGTGCCAGCAGCCTACGAGTAGCGGGAGGTGGGCGAACAGATACGCAGTATTTT. As protein: CASSLRVAGGGRTDTQYF.

CDR3 loop: CASSDRGNEQFF. CDR3 nucleotide sequence: TGTGCCAGCAGTGATCGGGGCAATGAGCAGTTCTTC. The chain is built from TRBV6-6 and TRBJ2-1; D might be TRBD2 (5 bases). Per the germline V gene, CDR1 is MNHNY and CDR2 is SVGAGI (reference sequence). The CDR3 contains 12 residues. Deletions cut 5 bases from V and 6 bases from J, with 8 bases between.

This rearrangement joins TRBV7-9 to TRBJ1-1; possible D gene TRBD1, 6 bases. Trimming pared 4 bases from V and 7 bases from J, leaving 13 bases between. Germline values: CDR1 SEHNR, CDR2 FQNEAQ (reference sequence). The CDR3 totals 13 residues. The CDR3 region is CASSWEGGSEAFF. As DNA, the CDR3 is TGTGCCAGCAGCTGGGAGGGGGGAAGTGAAGCTTTCTTT.

This clone has more than one count but fewer than ten. The chain uses TRBV29-1 and TRBJ2-1; TRBD2 agrees at 13 bases. V shed 7 bases and J 0 bases; nucleotides not matched to a gene: 6. The germline CDR1 and CDR2 sequences are SQVTM and ANQGSEA. CDR3 length: 16 amino acids. CDR3 nucleotide sequence: TGCAGCGGGGGACTAGCGGGAATCTGCTCCTACAATGAGCAGTTCTTC. Translated: CSGGLAGICSYNEQFF.

The chain has TRBV6-1 and TRBJ1-1, with D possibly TRBD1 on 5 matching bases. The germline V and J ends were trimmed by 6 bases and 0 bases, with 11 bases remaining between them. CDR3 length equals 14 residues. Looked up from germline, CDR1 is MNHNS and CDR2 is SASEGT. The CDR3 region has the DNA TGTGCCAGCAGCGCGACAGCGGTGAACACTGAAGCTTTCTTT. As protein: CASSATAVNTEAFF.

The sample holds a few counts of this clone. V gene TRBV5-4 combines with J gene TRBJ2-7; D could derive from TRBD1 or TRBD2 (5 bases each). The CDR3 runs to 12 residues. Looked up from germline, CDR1 is SGHNT and CDR2 is YYREEE (reference sequence). Trimming removed 4 bases from V and 9 bases from J, with 14 bases in between. The CDR3 reads CASSQQYGTQYF. CDR3 nucleotide sequence: TGTGCCAGCAGCCAGCAATATGGGACGCAGTACTTC.

This clone was seen only a few times. This sample includes further DNA sequences coding for the same CDR3. The rearrangement uses TRBV7-2 and TRBJ2-1; 10 nucleotides match TRBD1. With 3 bases clipped from V and 4 bases from J, the junction kept 3 bases outside the gene matches. Germline V gene sequence: CDR1 SGHTA, CDR2 FQGNSA. The CDR3 sequence is 15 residues long. The CDR3 DNA follows: TGTGCCAGCAGCTTGGGACAGGGGAGGTACAATGAGCAGTTCTTC. It translates to CASSLGQGRYNEQFF.

The V and J genes are TRBV7-9 and TRBJ2-7; 10 bases fit TRBD1. V gave up 4 bases and J gave up 6 bases; unmatched junction bases: 9. CDR1 and CDR2 (germline): SEHNR, FQNEAQ (reference sequence). There are 15 residues in the CDR3. The CDR3, as DNA: TGTGCCAGCAGCTACTCCGGGACAGGGGTTACCGAGCAGTACTTC. Protein sequence: CASSYSGTGVTEQYF. Together with reference TRBV7-9 and TRBJ2-7, the CDR3 gives the full variable domain: DTGVSQNPRHKITKRGQNVTFRCDPISEHNRLYWYRQTLGQGPEFLTYFQNEAQLEKSRLLSDRFSAERPKGSFSTLEIQRTEQGDSAMYLCASSYSGTGVTEQYFGPGTRLTVT.

This clone occurred many times. This chain uses TRBV13 with TRBJ2-1; D may be TRBD2 (5 bases). The CDR3 totals 13 residues. The V gene's germline CDR1 is PRHDT and CDR2 FYEKMQ (reference sequence). V lost 2 bases and J 11 bases, leaving 13 bases between the germline ends. CDR3 region: CASSLSGGLKQFF. In DNA form, the CDR3 reads TGTGCCAGCAGCTTATCGGGCGGGTTAAAGCAGTTCTTC.

V gene TRBV4-3 combines with J gene TRBJ1-5; D call uncertain. Germline values: CDR1 LGHNA, CDR2 YSLEER. CDR3 length: 13 amino acids. V lost 1 base to trimming and J lost 7 bases, with 8 bases between them. The CDR3 loop is CASSQVLGQPQHF. CDR3 DNA sequence: TGCGCCAGCAGCCAAGTACTCGGACAGCCCCAGCATTTT.

The chain combines TRBV2 with TRBJ2-7, with 8 bases that match TRBD2. CDR1 is SNHLY, CDR2 FYNNEI, per germline. The CDR3 is 14 residues long. With 7 bases clipped from V and 2 bases from J, the junction kept 7 bases outside the gene matches. The CDR3 protein is CASKMAGGPYEQYF. The CDR3 DNA reads TGTGCCAGCAAGATGGCGGGAGGTCCCTACGAGCAGTACTTC. Based on the CDR3 plus reference TRBV2 and TRBJ2-7, the full variable domain is EPEVTQTPSHQVTQMGQEVILRCVPISNHLYFYWYRQILGQKVEFLVSFYNNEISEKSEIFDDQFSVERPDGSNFTLKIRSTKLEDSAMYFCASKMAGGPYEQYFGPGTRLTVT.

This clone was observed a handful of times. The rearrangement links TRBV5-1 to TRBJ2-1, with 11 bases identical to TRBD2. Germline loops: CDR1 SGHRS, CDR2 YFSETQ. The CDR3 covers 16 residues. Losses at the gene ends were 4 bases for V and 3 bases for J; bases not matched to a gene: 6. DNA for the CDR3: TGCGCCAGCAGCCCCCCCACTAGCGGGAGCTACAATGAGCAGTTCTTC. It yields the protein CASSPPTSGSYNEQFF.

The chain employs TRBV27 and TRBJ2-6; the D gene could be TRBD1 or TRBD2 (5 bases each). From germline, CDR1 is MNHEY and CDR2 SMNVEV (reference sequence). The CDR3 is 15 amino acids. V lost 8 bases and J lost 0, with 11 bases in between. CDR3 in amino acids: CASAKGTSGANVLTF. Here the CDR3 DNA reads TGTGCCAGCGCGAAAGGGACCTCTGGGGCCAACGTCCTGACTTTC.

This clone was found a few times. J is TRBJ2-5 and V is TRBV7-2; D possibly uses TRBD1 or TRBD2 (6 bases each). The length of the CDR3 is 14 residues. V was cut by 4 bases and J by 4 bases, with 13 bases left in between. Germline V gives CDR1 SGHTA, CDR2 FQGNSA. Written as DNA, the CDR3 is TGTGCCAGCAGCTCGATTGGGGGGCGAGAGACCCAGTACTTC. Translation gives CASSSIGGRETQYF.

Concerning this clone: This same CDR3 is encoded by further DNA sequences in the sample. CDR3 region: CASSLGLSTDTQYF. The CDR3 DNA sequence: TGTGCCAGCAGCTTAGGGCTGAGCACAGATACGCAGTATTTT. The V gene is TRBV7-2, the J gene TRBJ2-3; D gene uncertain. This CDR3 comprises 14 residues. The V end lost 1 base, the J end lost 0 bases, and 5 bases lay between the germline ends. Germline values: CDR1 SGHTA, CDR2 FQGNSA.

This chain links TRBV29-1 with TRBJ1-2; TRBD1 matches 7 bases. V was pared by 6 bases and J by 5 bases, with 9 bases of the junction left unmatched. The CDR3 consists of 13 residues. Germline-derived CDR1 and CDR2 are SQVTM and ANQGSEA. DNA for the CDR3: TGCAGCGTACACAGGGGCCTCGCTTATGGCTACACCTTC. Translating it yields CSVHRGLAYGYTF. Full variable domain (missing parts from reference TRBV29-1 and TRBJ1-2): SAVISQKPSRDICQRGTSLTIQCQVDSQVTMMFWYRQQPGQSLTLIATANQGSEATYESGFVIDKFPISRPNLTFSTLTVSNMSPEDSSIYLCSVHRGLAYGYTFGSGTRLTVV.